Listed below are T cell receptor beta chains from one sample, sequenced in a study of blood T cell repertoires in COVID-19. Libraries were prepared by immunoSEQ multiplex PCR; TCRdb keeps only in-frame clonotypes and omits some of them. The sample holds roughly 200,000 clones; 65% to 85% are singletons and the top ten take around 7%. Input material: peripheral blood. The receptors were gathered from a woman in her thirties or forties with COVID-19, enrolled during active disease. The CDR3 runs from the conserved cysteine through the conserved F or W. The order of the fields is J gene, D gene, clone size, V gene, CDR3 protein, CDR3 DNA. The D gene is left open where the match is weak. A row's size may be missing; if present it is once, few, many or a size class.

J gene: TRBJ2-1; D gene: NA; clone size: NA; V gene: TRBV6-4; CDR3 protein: CASSGQSFGGEQFF; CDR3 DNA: TGTGCCAGCAGTGGACAGTCGTTCGGCGGTGAGCAGTTCTTC
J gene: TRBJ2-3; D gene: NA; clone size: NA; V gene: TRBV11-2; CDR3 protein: CASSLSAPSVLDTQYF; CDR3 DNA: TGTGCCAGCAGCTTATCAGCGCCGTCGGTTTTGGATACGCAGTATTTT
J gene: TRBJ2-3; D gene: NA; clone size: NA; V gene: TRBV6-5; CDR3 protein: CASVGGIDTQYF; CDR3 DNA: TGTGCCAGCGTCGGGGGAATTGATACGCAGTATTTT
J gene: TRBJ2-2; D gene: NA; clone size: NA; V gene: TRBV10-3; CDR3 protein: CATKTGSITFNTGELFF; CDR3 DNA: TGTGCCACCAAGACCGGGTCTATCACCTTTAACACCGGGGAGCTGTTTTTT
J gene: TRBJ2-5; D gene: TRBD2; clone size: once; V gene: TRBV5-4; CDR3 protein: CASSFAGEARETQYF; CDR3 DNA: TGTGCCAGCAGCTTTGCGGGAGAGGCGAGGGAGACCCAGTACTTC
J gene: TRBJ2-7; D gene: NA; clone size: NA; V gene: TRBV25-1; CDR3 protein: CASSILNRVKGSYEQYF; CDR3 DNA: TGTGCCAGCAGTATCCTTAATAGGGTGAAGGGGTCCTACGAGCAGTACTTC
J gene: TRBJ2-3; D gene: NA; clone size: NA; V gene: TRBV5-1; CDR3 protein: CASSSSSLTDTQYF; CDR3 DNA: TGCGCCAGCAGCTCATCTAGCCTCACAGATACGCAGTATTTT
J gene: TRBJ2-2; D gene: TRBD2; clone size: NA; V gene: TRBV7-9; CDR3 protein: CASSLQLAGGGELFF; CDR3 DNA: TGTGCCAGCAGCTTGCAACTAGCGGGAGGCGGGGAGCTGTTTTTT
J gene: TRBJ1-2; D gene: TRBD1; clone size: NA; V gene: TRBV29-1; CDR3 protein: CSATKQGTYGYTF; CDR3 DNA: TGCAGCGCCACAAAACAGGGGACCTATGGCTACACCTTC
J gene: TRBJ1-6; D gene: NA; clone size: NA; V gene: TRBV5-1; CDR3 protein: CASSLVQGRDSPLHF; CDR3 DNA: TGCGCCAGCAGCTTGGTGCAGGGGCGCGATTCACCCCTCCACTTT
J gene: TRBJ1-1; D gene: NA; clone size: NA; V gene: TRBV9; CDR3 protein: CASSESWGLNTEAFF; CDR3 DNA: TGTGCCAGCAGCGAGAGTTGGGGCCTCAACACTGAAGCTTTCTTT
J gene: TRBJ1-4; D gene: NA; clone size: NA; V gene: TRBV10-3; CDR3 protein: CAISEGASNEKLFF; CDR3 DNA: TGTGCCATCAGTGAAGGGGCTTCTAATGAAAAACTGTTTTTT
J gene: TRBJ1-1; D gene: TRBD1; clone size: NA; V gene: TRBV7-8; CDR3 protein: CASSLARYRGALNTEAFF; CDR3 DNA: TGTGCCAGCAGCTTAGCGCGCTACAGGGGAGCGCTGAACACTGAAGCTTTCTTT
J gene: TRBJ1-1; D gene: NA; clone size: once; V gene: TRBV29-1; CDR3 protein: CSVDQGMNTEAFF; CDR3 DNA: TGCAGCGTTGACCAGGGAATGAACACTGAAGCTTTCTTT
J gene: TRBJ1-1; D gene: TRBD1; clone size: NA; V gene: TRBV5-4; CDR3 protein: CASSTGQGNTEAFF; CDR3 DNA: TGTGCCAGCAGCACGGGACAGGGGAACACTGAAGCTTTCTTT
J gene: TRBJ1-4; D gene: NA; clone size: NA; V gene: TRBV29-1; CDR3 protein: CSVYQAFSNEKLFF; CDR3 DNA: TGCAGCGTTTATCAGGCCTTCAGTAATGAAAAACTGTTTTTT